A single sample gave rise to the 31 T cell receptor beta chains below, sequenced in a study of T cells in Graves' hyperthyroidism and ophthalmopathy. RNA transcripts gave rise to amplified TCR beta CDR3 regions. The TCR CDR3 first-round RT-PCR relied on the HTBI primer set. MiXCR, run by TCRdb on the multiplex PCR reads, gives a single entry per CDR3 protein. Of 370,000 or so distinct CDR3 sequences in the sample, approximately 25% were seen once. Sequencing was performed on blood. The receptor set was obtained from a man aged 45-60 years with Graves' hyperthyroidism.

The gene calls are TRBV6-1 and TRBJ2-2, with a weak D call TRBD1 (7 bases). The CDR3 loop spans 16 amino acids. The V end lost 6 bases, the J end lost 5 bases, and 19 bases lay between the germline ends. CDR1 is MNHNS and CDR2 is SASEGT in the germline V gene. Here the CDR3 reads CASSPRGVQGTGELFF. For the CDR3, the DNA is TGTGCCAGCAGCCCGCGGGGCGTACAGGGGACCGGGGAGCTGTTTTTT.

This clonotype was found a few times. The chain is built from TRBV11-1 and TRBJ2-7, with TRBD1 matching 7 bases. Unmatched junction bases numbered 9, after V lost 6 bases and J lost 1 base. CDR1 and CDR2 from the germline V gene are SGHAT and FQDESV (reference sequence). The CDR3 has 15 amino acids. For the CDR3, the DNA is TGTGCCAGCAGAAAACAGGGGCCGCTTTCCTACGAGCAGTACTTC. Translated: CASRKQGPLSYEQYF.

This clonotype was seen only a few times. Mismatch with germline at one junction end may stem from a read error. This chain links TRBV2 with TRBJ2-2; weak D call: TRBD2 (5 bases). The germline CDR1 and CDR2 sequences are SNHLY and FYNNEI. The CDR3 has 15 amino acids. CDR3 coding DNA: TGTGCCAGCAGGGAAGCGGCAACGAACACCGGGGAGCTGTTTTTT. This encodes CASREAATNTGELFF.

This chain joins TRBV12-3 or TRBV12-4 and TRBJ2-7; no definite D call. Trimming cost V 3 bases and J 3 bases, with 9 bases left between them. CDR3 length equals 13 residues. CDR3 residues: CASSFVLGYEQYF. The CDR3 DNA follows: TGTGCCAGCAGTTTTGTGTTGGGCTACGAGCAGTACTTC.

This sequence joins TRBV30 and TRBJ2-7; possibly TRBD2 for D (6 bases). The CDR3 loop spans 15 amino acids. Trimming took off 0 bases at V and 0 bases at J, with 12 bases between the two ends. Germline CDR1 and CDR2: GTSNPN and SVGIG (reference sequence). The CDR3 bases are TGTGCCTGGAGTGTACGGGGGTCTTACTCCTACGAGCAGTACTTC. Translated, it gives CAWSVRGSYSYEQYF. Full variable domain (rest looked up from reference TRBV30 and TRBJ2-7): SQTIHQWPATLVQPVGSPLSLECTVEGTSNPNLYWYRQAAGRGLQLLFYSVGIGQISSEVPQNLSASRPQDRQFILSSKKLLLSDSGFYLCAWSVRGSYSYEQYFGPGTRLTVT.

This clonotype was observed a few times. The chain joins TRBV5-1 to TRBJ2-5, with 14 bases identical to TRBD2. CDR1 is SGHRS and CDR2 is YFSETQ in the germline V gene. The CDR3 is 16 amino acids. Germline trimming cut 4 bases from V and 3 bases from J; bases unmatched to any gene: 5. CDR3 sequence: CASSKRTSGGKETQYF. The CDR3 DNA sequence: TGCGCCAGCAGCAAGCGGACTAGCGGGGGGAAAGAGACCCAGTACTTC.

This CDR3 is CASSRGASGRVEETQYF. The DNA for the CDR3 is TGTGCCAGCAGTCGGGGAGCTAGCGGGAGGGTTGAAGAGACCCAGTACTTC. The chain recombines TRBV12-3 or TRBV12-4 with TRBJ2-5; 12 bases fit TRBD2. The length of the CDR3 is 17 residues. V shed 5 bases and J 3 bases; nucleotides not matched to a gene: 10.

There are many counts of this clonotype. V gene TRBV10-2 combines with J gene TRBJ2-5; D possibly corresponds to TRBD1 (5 bases). The V end was cut by 3 bases, the J end by 5 bases, with 10 bases between. Per germline, CDR1 WSHSY and CDR2 SAAADI. CDR3 length equals 13 residues. For the CDR3, the DNA is TGCGCCAGCAGTGAATCAGCAGGGGAGACCCAGTACTTC. Protein sequence: CASSESAGETQYF.

Only a few counts were recorded for this clonotype. This chain connects TRBV12-3 or TRBV12-4 to TRBJ1-3; D is perhaps TRBD1 (5 bases). This CDR3 has 13 residues. V was clipped by 5 bases and J by 2 bases, with 7 bases between them. CDR3 amino acids: CASSVTAGNTIYF. CDR3 nucleotides: TGTGCCAGCAGTGTGACAGCTGGAAACACCATATATTTT.

The rearrangement joins TRBV28 to TRBJ2-5; D perhaps matches TRBD1 (5 bases). V was shortened by 5 bases and J by 5 bases, with 12 bases between the two germline ends. Germline values: CDR1 MDHEN, CDR2 SYDVKM. The CDR3 is made up of 13 amino acids. The CDR3 loop is CASSQPGFETQYF. The DNA for the CDR3 is TGTGCCAGCAGTCAACCAGGGTTCGAGACCCAGTACTTC.

In this sample, this clonotype turned up a few times. J is TRBJ2-3 and V is TRBV18; D tentatively reads TRBD1 or TRBD2 (6 bases each). The CDR3 has 16 residues. In germline, CDR1 is KGHSH, CDR2 LQKENI. V was trimmed by 1 base and J by 6 bases, leaving 17 bases between them. CDR3 DNA: TGTGCCAGCTCACCACGGAAGGGGGGAACGGTGGATACGCAGTATTTT. Protein product: CASSPRKGGTVDTQYF.

This clonotype has just a few counts. The rearrangement joins TRBV28 to TRBJ2-1; TRBD1 aligns across 8 bases. After removal of 5 bases from V and 4 bases from J, the junction contained 13 bases not matched to a gene. The CDR3 is 17 amino acids. Germline V gives CDR1 MDHEN, CDR2 SYDVKM. CDR3 DNA sequence: TGTGCCAGCAGTACTCTGGCCCCGGACAGGGAGTACAATGAGCAGTTCTTC. This translates into CASSTLAPDREYNEQFF.

This clonotype was recorded only once. This sequence may be a read error, since a much larger clone differs from it by one base. The CDR3 reads CVSRPSRNRGDYEQYF. CDR3 DNA: TGTGTCAGCAGACCCTCCCGGAACAGGGGAGACTACGAGCAGTACTTC. V and J are TRBV6-2 or TRBV6-3 and TRBJ2-7; 7 nucleotides match TRBD1. The CDR3 sequence is 16 residues long. In germline, CDR1 is MNHEY, CDR2 SVGEGT.

The rearrangement joins TRBV29-1 to TRBJ2-7; D not resolved. Looked up from germline, CDR1 is SQVTM and CDR2 is ANQGSEA. Trimming pared 5 bases from V and 2 bases from J, leaving 10 bases between. The CDR3 extends over 12 amino acids. The CDR3, as DNA: TGCAGCGTTATTGCGAACACCTACGAGCAGTACTTC. Translation: CSVIANTYEQYF.

The CDR3 nucleotides read TGTGCCAGCACCCCCCAGGGAAGGGGGGGCGAGCAGTACTTC. Translated, it gives CASTPQGRGGEQYF. The chain recombines TRBV5-4 with TRBJ2-7; D perhaps matches TRBD2 (7 bases). Germline loops: CDR1 SGHNT, CDR2 YYREEE (reference sequence). The CDR3 has 14 amino acids. V shed 6 bases and J shed 6 bases, with 19 bases lying between them. Based on the CDR3 plus reference TRBV5-4 and TRBJ2-7, the full variable domain is ETGVTQSPTHLIKTRGQQVTLRCSSQSGHNTVSWYQQALGQGPQFIFQYYREEENGRGNFPPRFSGLQFPNYSSELNVNALELDDSALYLCASTPQGRGGEQYFGPGTRLTVT.

V usage is TRBV24-1 and J usage is TRBJ2-3; 10 nucleotides align to TRBD1. CDR1 is KGHDR and CDR2 is SFDVKD in the germline V gene. V lost 3 bases to trimming and J lost 7 bases; unmatched junction nucleotides: 15. CDR3 length: 18 residues. The CDR3: CATSDPKPGQGSFHTQYF. In nucleotides, the CDR3 is TGTGCCACCAGTGATCCAAAGCCGGGACAGGGGAGTTTCCATACGCAGTATTTT.

The chain is built from TRBV2 and TRBJ2-3; possible D gene TRBD2, 6 bases. V lost 7 bases and J lost 10, with 15 bases in between. The germline V gene encodes CDR1 SNHLY and CDR2 FYNNEI. CDR3 length: 12 amino acids. The CDR3 loop is CASTLRGLAQYF. The CDR3, as DNA: TGTGCCAGCACCTTAAGGGGACTTGCGCAGTATTTT.

This clonotype came up a few times. The J gene is TRBJ1-3, the V gene TRBV28, with D possibly being TRBD1 (6 bases). The CDR3 runs 19 residues. Germline loops: CDR1 MDHEN, CDR2 SYDVKM. Trimming shortened V by 1 base and J by 2 bases, and 21 bases separated the two germline ends. The CDR3 spells CASSLSRSFGRGAGNTIYF. The CDR3 DNA reads as TGTGCCAGCAGTTTATCCCGATCATTCGGCAGGGGTGCTGGAAACACCATATATTTT. Together with reference TRBV28 and TRBJ1-3, the CDR3 gives the full variable domain: DVKVTQSSRYLVKRTGEKVFLECVQDMDHENMFWYRQDPGLGLRLIYFSYDVKMKEKGDIPEGYSVSREKKERFSLILESASTNQTSMYLCASSLSRSFGRGAGNTIYFGEGSWLTVV.

The sample holds a few counts of this clonotype. This rearrangement joins TRBV7-9 to TRBJ2-6; TRBD1 matches at 7 bases. V was clipped by 5 bases and J by 0 bases; unmatched bases: 10. The CDR3 is 18 residues long. Germline V CDR1 and CDR2: SEHNR, FQNEAQ (reference sequence). The CDR3 DNA follows: TGTGCCAGCAGCCAACGACAGGGTATAAGCTCTGGGGCCAACGTCCTGACTTTC. This codes for CASSQRQGISSGANVLTF.

This clonotype was counted ten times or more. The rearrangement uses TRBV7-9 and TRBJ2-5, with 11 bases fitting TRBD1. The CDR3 runs to 15 residues. Germline CDR1 reads SEHNR; CDR2 reads FQNEAQ (reference sequence). The junction had 3 bases not matched to a gene; V was cut back by 3 bases and J by 3 bases. CDR3 loop: CASSFGTGGEETQYF. The DNA of the CDR3 is TGTGCCAGCAGCTTCGGGACAGGGGGAGAAGAGACCCAGTACTTC. The variable domain in full, completed from reference TRBV7-9 and TRBJ2-5, reads DTGVSQNPRHKITKRGQNVTFRCDPISEHNRLYWYRQTLGQGPEFLTYFQNEAQLEKSRLLSDRFSAERPKGSFSTLEIQRTEQGDSAMYLCASSFGTGGEETQYFGPGTRLLVL.

This clonotype has at least ten counts. The CDR3 nucleotides read TGTGCCAGCAGCCCTGGGACAGGGACTATGTATGGCTACACCTTC. Translated, it gives CASSPGTGTMYGYTF. The chain combines TRBV3-1 with TRBJ1-2, with 9 bases lining up with TRBD1. Looked up from germline, CDR1 is LGHDT and CDR2 is YNNKEL (reference sequence). This CDR3 is built from 15 residues. Losses at the gene ends were 4 bases for V and 5 bases for J; bases not matched to a gene: 8.

This clonotype was found a few times. The CDR3 bases are TGTGCCAGCAGCTTTGGTAGGGATACAGATACGCAGTATTTT. Its protein is CASSFGRDTDTQYF. The chain uses TRBV5-8 and TRBJ2-3, with D unresolved. V shed 2 bases and J shed 3 bases, with 10 bases lying between them. This CDR3 spans 14 amino acids. Germline V gives CDR1 SGHTS, CDR2 YDEGEE.

The V call is TRBV28, the J call TRBJ2-2; perhaps D is TRBD1 or TRBD2 (5 bases each). Trimming took off 4 bases at V and 3 bases at J, with 12 bases between the two ends. The CDR3 is 15 residues long. The germline CDR1 and CDR2 sequences are MDHEN and SYDVKM. The CDR3 here is CASSWDQRDTGELFF. CDR3 sequence (DNA): TGTGCCAGCAGTTGGGACCAGAGGGACACCGGGGAGCTGTTTTTT.

This chain connects TRBV9 to TRBJ2-2; D could derive from TRBD1 or TRBD2 (7 bases each). The CDR3 extends over 19 amino acids. V was trimmed by 0 bases and J by 2 bases, leaving 20 bases between them. The germline V gene has CDR1 SGDLS and CDR2 YYNGEE. The CDR3 coding sequence is TGTGCCAGCAGCGTAGAGAGGGGGCGCGGACTAGTAAACACCGGGGAGCTGTTTTTT. It encodes CASSVERGRGLVNTGELFF.

This clonotype was recorded a few times. The gene calls are TRBV5-1 and TRBJ2-2, with unresolved D. This CDR3 has 12 residues. Trimming pared 4 bases from V and 6 bases from J, leaving 7 bases between. The germline V gene has CDR1 SGHRS and CDR2 YFSETQ. The CDR3 DNA reads TGCGCCAGCAGCCTAGTACCCGGGGAGCTGTTTTTT. This codes for CASSLVPGELFF.

This clonotype was counted only a few times. This chain uses TRBV20-1 with TRBJ2-1; no definite D call. V was trimmed by 0 bases and J by 12 bases, leaving 9 bases between them. CDR3 length: 11 amino acids. Germline V CDR1 and CDR2: DFQATT, SNEGSKA (reference sequence). Here the CDR3 reads CSARDDKRQFF. The CDR3 DNA reads as TGCAGTGCTAGAGATGACAAGAGGCAGTTCTTC.

Ten or more counts support this clonotype. This sequence joins TRBV4-1 and TRBJ2-3; D not certain. The CDR3 sequence is 14 residues long. The germline gives CDR1 MGHRA, CDR2 YSYEKL. Trimming took off 1 base at V and 0 bases at J, with 5 bases between the two ends. The CDR3 sequence is CASSQGSSTDTQYF. For the CDR3, the DNA is TGCGCCAGCAGCCAAGGGTCTAGCACAGATACGCAGTATTTT.

This clonotype was observed a few times. The V gene is TRBV11-3, the J gene TRBJ2-1; 8 nucleotides line up with TRBD1. V lost 3 bases to trimming and J lost 0 bases; unmatched junction nucleotides: 7. CDR1 and CDR2 from the germline V gene are SGHNT and YENEEA. The CDR3 length is 17 residues. CDR3 amino acids: CASSFRTGQSSYNEQFF. In DNA form, the CDR3 reads TGTGCCAGCAGCTTTCGGACAGGGCAAAGCTCCTACAATGAGCAGTTCTTC.

This clonotype has a count of ten or more. The chain employs TRBV7-9 and TRBJ2-7, with a weak D call TRBD1 (6 bases). From germline, CDR1 is SEHNR and CDR2 FQNEAQ (reference sequence). There are 12 residues in the CDR3. V lost 3 bases to trimming and J lost 6 bases, with 9 bases between them. The DNA of the CDR3 is TGTGCCAGCAGCTTCCAGGGGTTCGAGCAGTACTTC. Translated: CASSFQGFEQYF.

This clonotype came up many times. The rearrangement joins TRBV2 to TRBJ2-3; D may be TRBD2 (5 bases). With 7 bases removed from V and 5 bases from J, the gap between germline ends came to 10 bases. Germline CDR1 SNHLY, CDR2 FYNNEI. The CDR3 is made up of 12 amino acids. The CDR3 region is CASNREGDTQYF. CDR3 sequence (DNA): TGTGCCAGCAACCGTGAGGGAGATACGCAGTATTTT.

This clonotype was detected only a few times. DNA for the CDR3: TGTGCCAGCAGTTTGGAAGGGGAGGGCACCGGGGAGCTGTTTTTT. Protein: CASSLEGEGTGELFF. The chain employs TRBV27 and TRBJ2-2; TRBD2 aligns across 7 bases. The germline V gene encodes CDR1 MNHEY and CDR2 SMNVEV (reference sequence). The CDR3 contains 15 residues. The ends lost 3 bases at V and 4 bases at J; junction bases unmatched: 5.